Listed below are T cell receptor beta chains from one sample, sequenced in a study of shared clonotypes between healthy human individuals. Profiled with immunoSEQ multiplex PCR; TCRdb holds only in-frame clones, not every one. The data show roughly 850,000 clones, 90% to 97% seen once. What was sequenced was naive CD8+ T cells sorted from blood. The receptors originated from a man between 25 and 39 years old in good health. Each CDR3 is given with its conserved first and last residue. A D gene is named only where the DNA matches it firmly. Only some rows state a clone size, as once, few, many or a class for expanded clones.

CDR3aa	CDR3nt	j_gene	d_gene	abundance	v_gene
CASTMTSGSYNEQFF	TGTGCCAGCACCATGACTAGCGGATCCTACAATGAGCAGTTCTTC	TRBJ2-1	TRBD2	-	TRBV7-2
CASSPGHTYEQYF	TGTGCCAGCAGCCCGGGACACACCTACGAGCAGTACTTC	TRBJ2-7	-	-	TRBV7-2
CAISEPRTGEENEQFF	TGTGCCATCAGTGAGCCCCGGACAGGGGAAGAAAATGAGCAGTTCTTC	TRBJ2-1	TRBD1	-	TRBV10-3
CASSLPGSRFYEQFF	TGTGCCAGCAGCCTACCGGGATCCCGGTTCTATGAGCAGTTCTTC	TRBJ2-1	-	-	TRBV7-9
CASSLTGVGLVYGYTF	TGTGCCAGCAGCTTGACAGGGGTAGGACTAGTCTATGGCTACACCTTC	TRBJ1-2	TRBD1	-	TRBV27
CASSLSQAGTAYEQYF	TGTGCCAGCAGTTTATCCCAAGCGGGGACGGCCTACGAGCAGTACTTC	TRBJ2-7	TRBD2	-	TRBV27
CASSYGGDEQFF	TGTGCCAGCAGTTACGGGGGGGATGAGCAGTTCTTC	TRBJ2-1	TRBD2	-	TRBV6-6
CASSSGLAGTGELFF	TGTGCCAGCAGTTCGGGACTAGCGGGAACCGGGGAGCTGTTTTTT	TRBJ2-2	TRBD2	-	TRBV27
CASSLTPLGGNNEQFF	TGTGCCAGCAGCTTAACACCCCTTGGCGGAAACAATGAGCAGTTCTTC	TRBJ2-1	-	-	TRBV7-2
CASSHRPGMNDEQFF	TGTGCCAGCAGTCACAGGCCGGGCATGAACGATGAGCAGTTCTTC	TRBJ2-1	-	-	TRBV27
CASSAGTASSYEQYF	TGTGCCAGCAGCGCCGGGACGGCCAGCTCCTACGAGCAGTACTTC	TRBJ2-7	-	-	TRBV9
CASSLGEIEQYF	TGTGCCAGCAGCCTCGGGGAAATCGAGCAGTACTTC	TRBJ2-7	-	-	TRBV5-6
CSVRDRDRDYEQYF	TGCAGCGTCCGCGACAGGGATCGGGACTACGAGCAGTACTTC	TRBJ2-7	TRBD1	-	TRBV29-1
CASSLDSWQPQHF	TGCGCCAGCAGCTTGGACAGTTGGCAGCCCCAGCATTTT	TRBJ1-5	-	once	TRBV5-1
CSVEERGLQETQYF	TGCAGCGTTGAAGAGCGGGGGCTCCAAGAGACCCAGTACTTC	TRBJ2-5	-	-	TRBV29-1